The TCR beta chain described here comes from a study of sequential checkpoint blockade in melanoma. In the study overall: First-line arms were nivolumab then ipilimumab, or the reverse, randomized 1:1. Both treatment sequences were followed by maintenance nivolumab.

The treatment here: randomized to nivolumab then ipilimumab (arm A) or the reverse (arm B). PBMC sorting kept live CD3+CD8+ cells without CD19 or CD56. Germline V gene sequence: CDR1 SGHVS, CDR2 FQNEAQ. The CDR3 spans 12 residues. The trim removed 8 bases at V and 8 bases at J, leaving 6 bases unmatched. Libraries were prepared by immunoSEQ multiplex PCR; TCRdb keeps only in-frame clonotypes and omits some of them. The data show roughly 30,000 clones, 80% to 90% seen once. Source: CD8+ T cells sorted from blood (inferred from file names), taken from a patient given nivolumab and ipilimumab in sequence. This chain connects TRBV7-8 to TRBJ2-1, with TRBD2 identical over 7 bases. The TCR comes from a human donor with melanoma. CDR3 residues: CASYERGYEQFF. The DNA for the CDR3 is TGTGCCAGCTACGAGCGGGGTTATGAGCAGTTCTTC.